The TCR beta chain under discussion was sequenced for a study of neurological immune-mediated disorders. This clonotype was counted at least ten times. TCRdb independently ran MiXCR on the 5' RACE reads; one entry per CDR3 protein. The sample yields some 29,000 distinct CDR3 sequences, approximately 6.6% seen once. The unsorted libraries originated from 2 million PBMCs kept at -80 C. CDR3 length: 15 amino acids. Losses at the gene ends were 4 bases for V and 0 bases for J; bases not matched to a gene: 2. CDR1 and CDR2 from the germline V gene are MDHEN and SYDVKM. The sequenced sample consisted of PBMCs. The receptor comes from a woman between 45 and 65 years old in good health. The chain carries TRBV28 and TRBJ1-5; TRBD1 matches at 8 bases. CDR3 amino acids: CASSSGGSSNQPQHF. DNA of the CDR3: TGTGCCAGCAGTTCAGGGGGCTCTAGCAATCAGCCCCAGCATTTT.